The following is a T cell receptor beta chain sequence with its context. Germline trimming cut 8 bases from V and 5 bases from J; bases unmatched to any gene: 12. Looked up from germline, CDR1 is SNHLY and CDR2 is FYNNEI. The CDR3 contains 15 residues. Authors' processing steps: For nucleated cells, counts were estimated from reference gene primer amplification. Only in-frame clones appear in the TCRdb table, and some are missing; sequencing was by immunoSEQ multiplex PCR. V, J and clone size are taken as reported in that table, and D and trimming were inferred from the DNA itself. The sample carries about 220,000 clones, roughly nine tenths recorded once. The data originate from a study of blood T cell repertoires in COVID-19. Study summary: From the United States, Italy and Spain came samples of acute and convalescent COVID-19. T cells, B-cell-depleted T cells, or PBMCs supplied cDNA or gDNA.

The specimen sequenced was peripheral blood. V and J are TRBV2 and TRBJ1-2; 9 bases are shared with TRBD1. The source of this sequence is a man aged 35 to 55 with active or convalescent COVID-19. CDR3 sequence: CASLLDRGLRYGYTF. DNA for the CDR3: TGTGCCAGCCTTCTGGACAGGGGTCTTAGGTATGGCTACACCTTC.